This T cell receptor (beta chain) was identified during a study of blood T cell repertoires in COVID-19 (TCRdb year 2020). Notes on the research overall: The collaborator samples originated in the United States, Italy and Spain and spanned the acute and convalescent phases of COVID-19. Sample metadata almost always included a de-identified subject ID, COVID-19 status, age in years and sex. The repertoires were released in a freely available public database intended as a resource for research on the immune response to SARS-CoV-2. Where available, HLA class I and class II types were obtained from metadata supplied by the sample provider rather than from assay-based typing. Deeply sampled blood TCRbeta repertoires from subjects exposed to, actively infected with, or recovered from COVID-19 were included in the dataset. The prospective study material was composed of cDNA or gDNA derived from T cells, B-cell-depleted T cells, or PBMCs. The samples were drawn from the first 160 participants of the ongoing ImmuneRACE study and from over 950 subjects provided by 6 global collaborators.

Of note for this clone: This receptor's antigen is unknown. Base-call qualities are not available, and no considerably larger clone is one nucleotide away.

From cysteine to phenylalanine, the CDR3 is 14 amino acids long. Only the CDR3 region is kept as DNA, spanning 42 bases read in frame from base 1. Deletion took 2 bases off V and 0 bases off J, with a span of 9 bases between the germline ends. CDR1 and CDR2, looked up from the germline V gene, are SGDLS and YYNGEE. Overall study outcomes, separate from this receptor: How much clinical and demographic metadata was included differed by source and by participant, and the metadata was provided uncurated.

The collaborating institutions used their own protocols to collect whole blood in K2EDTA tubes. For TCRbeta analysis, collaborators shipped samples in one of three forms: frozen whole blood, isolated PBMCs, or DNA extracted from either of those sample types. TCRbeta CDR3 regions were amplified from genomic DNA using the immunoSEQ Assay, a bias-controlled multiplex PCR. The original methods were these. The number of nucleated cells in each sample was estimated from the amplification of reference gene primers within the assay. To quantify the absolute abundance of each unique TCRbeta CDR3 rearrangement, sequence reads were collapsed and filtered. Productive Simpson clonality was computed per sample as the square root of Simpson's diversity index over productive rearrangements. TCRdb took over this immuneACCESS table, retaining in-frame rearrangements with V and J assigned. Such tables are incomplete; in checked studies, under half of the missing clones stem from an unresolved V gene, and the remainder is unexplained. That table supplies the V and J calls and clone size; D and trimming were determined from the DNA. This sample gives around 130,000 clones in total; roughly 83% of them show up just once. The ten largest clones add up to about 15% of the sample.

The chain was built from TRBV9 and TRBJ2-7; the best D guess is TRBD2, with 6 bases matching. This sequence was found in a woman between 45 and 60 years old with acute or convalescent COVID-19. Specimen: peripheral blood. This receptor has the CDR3 CASSVGDSSYEQYF. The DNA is TGTGCCAGCAGCGTCGGGGACTCCTCCTACGAGCAGTACTTC.